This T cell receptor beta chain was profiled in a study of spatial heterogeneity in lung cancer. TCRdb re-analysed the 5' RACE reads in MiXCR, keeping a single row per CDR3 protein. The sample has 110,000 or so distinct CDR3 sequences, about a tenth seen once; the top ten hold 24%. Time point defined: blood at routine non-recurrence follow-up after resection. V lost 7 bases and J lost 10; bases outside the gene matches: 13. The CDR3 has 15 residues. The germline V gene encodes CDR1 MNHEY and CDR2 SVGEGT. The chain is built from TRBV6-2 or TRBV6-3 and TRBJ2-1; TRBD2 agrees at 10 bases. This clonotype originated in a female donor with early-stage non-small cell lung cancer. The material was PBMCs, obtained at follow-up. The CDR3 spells CASTPSGRGRREQFF. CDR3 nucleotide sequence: TGTGCCAGCACCCCCAGCGGGAGGGGAAGAAGGGAGCAGTTCTTC.